Following are 3 T cell receptor beta chains from one sample sequenced in a study of early T cells in non-severe SARS-CoV-2 infection. Via MiXCR, TCRdb re-called the 5' RACE reads, giving one row per CDR3 protein. Counted here are about 94,000 distinct CDR3 sequences, roughly an eighth occurring once; the ten biggest clones make up 2% to 2.5%. The sample consisted of whole blood. Receptors originate from an adult who was a healthcare worker with PCR-confirmed SARS-CoV-2 infection or an uninfected control (not recorded which).

This clonotype has a count of ten or more. V usage is TRBV6-5 and J usage is TRBJ2-3, with D tentatively TRBD1 or TRBD2 (6 bases each). There are 15 residues in the CDR3. V dropped 5 bases and J dropped 2 bases, with 14 bases sitting between them. The germline V gene has CDR1 MNHEY and CDR2 SVGAGI. CDR3 DNA sequence: TGTGCCAGCAGTCGGGGGCGGGGAAACACAGATACGCAGTATTTT. This sequence encodes CASSRGRGNTDTQYF.

J is TRBJ1-4 and V is TRBV20-1, with D perhaps matching TRBD1 (6 bases). The ends were cut back, 6 bases at V and 7 bases at J, with 15 bases in the middle. Per the germline V gene, CDR1 is DFQATT and CDR2 is SNEGSKA (reference sequence). The CDR3 has 13 residues. As DNA, the CDR3 is TGCAGTGCGCCCCGGGACAAGGGTGAAAAACTGTTTTTT. This codes for CSAPRDKGEKLFF.

Only a few counts were recorded for this clonotype. DNA for the CDR3: TGTGCCAGCAGCCCAAACGGGGCCTATGAGCAGTTCTTC. Its translation: CASSPNGAYEQFF. The chain couples TRBV7-2 to TRBJ2-1, with D perhaps matching TRBD1 or TRBD2 (5 bases each). The ends were cut back, 5 bases at V and 8 bases at J, with 13 bases in the middle. Germline CDR1 reads SGHTA; CDR2 reads FQGNSA. The CDR3 has 13 amino acids. The variable domain in full, with the rest retrieved from reference TRBV7-2 and TRBJ2-1, is GAGVSQSPSNKVTEKGKDVELRCDPISGHTALYWYRQSLGQGLEFLIYFQGNSAPDKSGLPSDRFSAERTGGSVSTLTIQRTQQEDSAVYLCASSPNGAYEQFFGPGTRLTVL.